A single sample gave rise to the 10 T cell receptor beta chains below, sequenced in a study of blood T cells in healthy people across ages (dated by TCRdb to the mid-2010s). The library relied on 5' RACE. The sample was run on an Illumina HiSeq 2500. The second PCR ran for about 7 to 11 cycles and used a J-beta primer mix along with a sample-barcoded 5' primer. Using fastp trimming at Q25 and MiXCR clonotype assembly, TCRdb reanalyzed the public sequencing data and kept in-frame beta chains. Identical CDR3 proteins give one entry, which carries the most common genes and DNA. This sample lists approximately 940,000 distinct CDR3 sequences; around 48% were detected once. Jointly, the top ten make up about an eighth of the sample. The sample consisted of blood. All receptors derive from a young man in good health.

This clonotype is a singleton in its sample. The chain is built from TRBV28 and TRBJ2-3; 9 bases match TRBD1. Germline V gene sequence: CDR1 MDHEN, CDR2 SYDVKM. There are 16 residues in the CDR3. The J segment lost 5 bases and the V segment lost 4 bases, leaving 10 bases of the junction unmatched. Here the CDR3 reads CASSSGTGPLIDTQYF. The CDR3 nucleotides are TGTGCCAGCAGTTCCGGGACAGGGCCCTTGATAGATACGCAGTATTTT.

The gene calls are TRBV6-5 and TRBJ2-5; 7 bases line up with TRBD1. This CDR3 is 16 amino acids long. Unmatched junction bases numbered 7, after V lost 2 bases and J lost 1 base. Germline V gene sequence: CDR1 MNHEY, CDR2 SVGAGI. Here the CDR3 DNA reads TGTGCCAGCAGTTACGGGGGCAGGGGGATCCAAGAGACCCAGTACTTC. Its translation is CASSYGGRGIQETQYF.

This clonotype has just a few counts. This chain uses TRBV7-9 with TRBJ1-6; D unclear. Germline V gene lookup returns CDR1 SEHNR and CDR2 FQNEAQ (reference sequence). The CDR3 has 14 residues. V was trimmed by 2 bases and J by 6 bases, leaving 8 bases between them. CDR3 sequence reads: CASSLRESNSPLHF. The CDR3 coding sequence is TGTGCCAGCAGCTTACGGGAAAGTAATTCACCCCTCCACTTT. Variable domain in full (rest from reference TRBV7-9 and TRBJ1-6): DTGVSQNPRHKITKRGQNVTFRCDPISEHNRLYWYRQTLGQGPEFLTYFQNEAQLEKSRLLSDRFSAERPKGSFSTLEIQRTEQGDSAMYLCASSLRESNSPLHFGNGTRLTVT.

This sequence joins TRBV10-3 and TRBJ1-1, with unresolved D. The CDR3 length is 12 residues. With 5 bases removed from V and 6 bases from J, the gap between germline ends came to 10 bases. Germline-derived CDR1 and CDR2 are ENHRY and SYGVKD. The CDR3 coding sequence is TGTGCCATCAGTCCCGTTGGTGCTGAAGCTTTCTTT. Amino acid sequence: CAISPVGAEAFF.

CDR3 region: CSAQYLKETQYF. The CDR3 nucleotides read TGCAGTGCTCAATACTTAAAAGAGACCCAGTACTTC. This chain links TRBV20-1 with TRBJ2-5; D is unresolved. This CDR3 has 12 amino acids. Trimming removed 5 bases from V and 3 bases from J, with 10 bases in between. The germline CDR1 and CDR2 sequences are DFQATT and SNEGSKA (reference sequence).

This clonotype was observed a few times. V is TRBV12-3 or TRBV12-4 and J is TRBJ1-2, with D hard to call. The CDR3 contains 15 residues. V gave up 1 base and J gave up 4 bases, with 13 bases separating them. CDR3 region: CASSLDGLGSYGYTF. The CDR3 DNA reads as TGTGCCAGCAGTTTAGATGGACTTGGAAGCTATGGCTACACCTTC.

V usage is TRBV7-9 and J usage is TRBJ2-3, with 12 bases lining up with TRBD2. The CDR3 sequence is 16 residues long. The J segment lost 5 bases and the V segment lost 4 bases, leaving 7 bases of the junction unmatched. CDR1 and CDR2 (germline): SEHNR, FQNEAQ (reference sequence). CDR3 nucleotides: TGTGCCAGCAGCTCGCTAGCGGGGGGGCCGATAGATACGCAGTATTTT. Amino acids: CASSSLAGGPIDTQYF.

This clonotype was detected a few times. CDR3 loop: CASSPPGQGLSSYEQYF. In DNA, the CDR3 is TGTGCCAGCAGTCCTCCGGGACAGGGGCTCTCTTCCTACGAGCAGTACTTC. This rearrangement joins TRBV12-3 or TRBV12-4 to TRBJ2-7; 10 positions match TRBD1. Trimming took 5 bases from V and 1 from J; bases not matched to a gene: 11. CDR3 length equals 17 residues.

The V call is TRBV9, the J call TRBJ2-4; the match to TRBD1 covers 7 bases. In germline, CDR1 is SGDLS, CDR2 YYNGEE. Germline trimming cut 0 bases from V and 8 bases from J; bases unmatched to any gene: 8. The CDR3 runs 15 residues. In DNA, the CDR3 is TGTGCCAGCAGCGTAGAAGGCAGGGGGTCGGACATTCAGTACTTC. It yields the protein CASSVEGRGSDIQYF. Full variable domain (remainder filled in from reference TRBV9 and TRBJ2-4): DSGVTQTPKHLITATGQRVTLRCSPRSGDLSVYWYQQSLDQGLQFLIQYYNGEERAKGNILERFSAQQFPDLHSELNLSSLELGDSALYFCASSVEGRGSDIQYFGAGTRLSVL.

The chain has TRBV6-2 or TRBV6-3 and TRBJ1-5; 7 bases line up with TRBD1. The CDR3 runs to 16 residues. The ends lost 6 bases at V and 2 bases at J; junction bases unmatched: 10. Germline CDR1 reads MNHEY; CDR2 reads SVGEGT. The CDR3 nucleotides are TGTGCCAGCAGAACGGCCCAGGGGGTTGGCAATCAGCCCCAGCATTTT. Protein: CASRTAQGVGNQPQHF.